This record looks at one T cell receptor beta chain sequence and its context. The antigen remains undetermined. The assay was immunoSEQ multiplex PCR, and TCRdb's table has in-frame clones only and misses some. The sample records approximately 44,000 clones, 66% being singletons. These data belong to a study of PD-1 blockade in classical Hodgkin lymphoma. Study at large: Nivolumab dosed at 3 mg/kg went to patients intravenously every 2 weeks.

Study observations and caveats: Excluded were patients who started nivolumab under 1 year after ASCT, a group that had lower diversity. The causes of the repertoire differences, possibly disease activity or prior therapy, remain undefined. Compared with baseline, CD4+ but not CD8+ TCR diversity had risen significantly by C4D1.

Time point described: cycle 4 day 1 (C4D1), after five to seven weeks of nivolumab. Each and every patient relapsed after autologous stem cell transplantation, and patients got differing brentuximab vedotin exposure. The sample consisted of peripheral blood mononuclear cells (PBMCs), taken before the fourth cycle of nivolumab. The TCR sequence derives from a human donor with classical Hodgkin lymphoma.

CDR3 protein: CASSQDLGGPRSGNTIYF. The DNA for the CDR3 is TGCGCCAGCAGCCAAGATCTTGGAGGACCGCGCTCTGGAAACACCATATATTTT. V gene TRBV4-3 combines with J gene TRBJ1-3; no reliable D call. Germline V lookup: CDR1 LGHNA, CDR2 YSLEER. V lost 0 bases and J lost 0, with 15 bases in between. The CDR3 covers 18 residues.